Described below is a single T cell receptor beta chain sequence and its context. The PCR employed 60 Vbeta primers together with 13 Jbeta primers. Clones were sequenced by immunoSEQ multiplex PCR, and TCRdb holds only the in-frame ones, with some missing. The data show about 100,000 clones, roughly 74% seen once. V was pared by 0 bases and J by 0 bases, with 10 bases between. The CDR3 spans 17 residues. The V gene's germline CDR1 is SGHRS and CDR2 YFSETQ. The sample is drawn from a study of cytomegalovirus exposure and HLA in healthy donors. V is TRBV5-1 and J is TRBJ1-6; D gene ambiguous. Source material: PBMCs. This TCR derives from a woman aged 70 to 79 in good health and CMV-seropositive. DNA for the CDR3: TGCGCCAGCAGCTTGGCGGGTTCCAGCTCCTATAATTCACCCCTCCACTTT. Residues: CASSLAGSSSYNSPLHF.